These 5 T cell receptor beta chains share one sample of origin, sequenced in a study of CD8 T cells in ankylosing spondylitis. One entry per CDR3 protein, called by TCRdb with MiXCR from the 5' RACE reads. The sample includes approximately 260,000 distinct CDR3 sequences, about a sixth seen only once; the top ten take less than 35%. The specimen was blood, either unsorted or a sorted T cell fraction (not recorded which). Every receptor here comes from a male donor with ankylosing spondylitis or in good health (not recorded which).

This clonotype was detected ten times or more. The chain carries TRBV10-3 and TRBJ1-5; D gene uncertain. The CDR3 sequence is 17 residues long. The V gene's germline CDR1 is ENHRY and CDR2 SYGVKD. V gave up 0 bases and J gave up 5 bases, with 17 bases separating them. The CDR3 spells CAISESSISTADQPQHF. The CDR3 DNA reads as TGTGCCATCAGTGAGTCGTCAATTAGCACAGCTGATCAGCCCCAGCATTTT.

The chain recombines TRBV27 with TRBJ2-7; possibly TRBD1 for D (6 bases). CDR3 length: 15 amino acids. Germline CDR1 is MNHEY and CDR2 is SMNVEV (reference sequence). Deletions cut 6 bases from V and 0 bases from J, with 15 bases between. The CDR3 protein is CASRQQGVFSYEQYF. The CDR3 DNA follows: TGTGCCAGCAGACAACAGGGCGTCTTCTCCTACGAGCAGTACTTC.

This clonotype occurred many times. The chain uses TRBV6-2 or TRBV6-3 and TRBJ1-1; unclear D gene. Germline V gene data show CDR1 as MNHEY and CDR2 as SVGEGT. The CDR3 is 14 amino acids. Trimming removed 2 bases from V and 4 bases from J, with 11 bases in between. The CDR3 loop is CASSYTSGGTEAFF. CDR3 DNA sequence: TGTGCCAGCAGTTACACAAGTGGCGGCACTGAAGCTTTCTTT.

This clonotype was seen a handful of times. This chain uses TRBV13 with TRBJ2-3; D is possibly TRBD2 (6 bases). V dropped 4 bases and J dropped 0 bases, with 11 bases sitting between them. The CDR3 consists of 15 residues. Germline V gene lookup returns CDR1 PRHDT and CDR2 FYEKMQ (reference sequence). The DNA of the CDR3 is TGTGCCAGCAGCTACGGAGGGGCTAGCACAGATACGCAGTATTTT. Translation: CASSYGGASTDTQYF.

The J gene is TRBJ2-1, the V gene TRBV4-1; 7 positions agree with TRBD2. Germline V CDR1 and CDR2: MGHRA, YSYEKL. The CDR3 has 18 residues. The V gene end was trimmed by 0 bases and the J gene end by 0 bases; junction bases not matched to a gene: 8. The CDR3 is CASSQDQIGRSSYNEQFF. As DNA, the CDR3 is TGCGCCAGCAGCCAAGATCAGATCGGGAGGAGCTCCTACAATGAGCAGTTCTTC.